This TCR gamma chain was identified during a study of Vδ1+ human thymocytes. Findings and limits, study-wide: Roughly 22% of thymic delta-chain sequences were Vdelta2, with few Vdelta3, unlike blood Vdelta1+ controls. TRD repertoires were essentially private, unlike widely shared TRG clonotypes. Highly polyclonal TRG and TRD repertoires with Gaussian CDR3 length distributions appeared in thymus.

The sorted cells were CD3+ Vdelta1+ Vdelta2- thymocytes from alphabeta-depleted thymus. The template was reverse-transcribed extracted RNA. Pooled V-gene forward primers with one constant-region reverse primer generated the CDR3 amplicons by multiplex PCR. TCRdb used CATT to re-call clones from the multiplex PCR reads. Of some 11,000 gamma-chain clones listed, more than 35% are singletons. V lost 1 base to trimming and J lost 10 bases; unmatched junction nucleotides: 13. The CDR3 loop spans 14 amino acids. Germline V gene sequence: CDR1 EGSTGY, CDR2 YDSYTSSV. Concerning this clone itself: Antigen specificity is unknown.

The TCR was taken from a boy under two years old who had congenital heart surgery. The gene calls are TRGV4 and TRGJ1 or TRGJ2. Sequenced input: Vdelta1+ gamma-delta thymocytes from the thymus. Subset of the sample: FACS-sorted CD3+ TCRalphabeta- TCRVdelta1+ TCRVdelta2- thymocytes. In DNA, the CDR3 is TGTGCCACCTGGGATGGCCAGAAACATACAAAGAAACTCTTT. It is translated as CATWDGQKHTKKLF.